The clone carrying this TCR beta chain appeared a single time. Its antigen is unknown. The data stem from a study of cytomegalovirus exposure and HLA in healthy donors. Overall study results and limits: Despite most TCR sequences being rare, some public TCRs occurred in many donors.

Unrecorded immune exposures were likely, despite nominal health at sampling. PCR primers comprised 60 Vbeta and 13 Jbeta primers. TCRdb keeps only in-frame clones here, not all; method: immunoSEQ multiplex PCR. Altogether about 200,000 clones are present, over 60% being singletons, with the ten largest covering around 0.63%. With 5 bases removed from V and 2 bases from J, the gap between germline ends came to 13 bases. This CDR3 region has 14 residues. From germline, CDR1 is LNHDA and CDR2 SQIVND (reference sequence). The chain joins TRBV19 to TRBJ2-7, with D perhaps TRBD1 (6 bases). The sample taken for sequencing was PBMCs. This clonotype was sampled from a man between 18 and 35 years old in good health and CMV-seronegative. In nucleotides, the CDR3 is TGTGCCAGTAGTCCGCGGACAGCCACCTACGAGCAGTACTTC. Its translation: CASSPRTATYEQYF. Complete variable domain (other parts from reference TRBV19 and TRBJ2-7): DGGITQSPKYLFRKEGQNVTLSCEQNLNHDAMYWYRQDPGQGLRLIYYSQIVNDFQKGDIAEGYSVSREKKESFPLTVTSAQKNPTAFYLCASSPRTATYEQYFGPGTRLTVT.